The 5 T cell receptor beta chains below were found in one sample sequenced in a study of beta chain features in type 1 diabetes. TCRB transcripts that were expressed got sequenced, as all of the isolated RNA had been reverse transcribed. Measured with immunoSEQ multiplex PCR; TCRdb has only the in-frame clones, and not every one. The sample includes 300,000 or so clones, approximately 8% seen only once; the top ten take around 0.44%. The sample taken for sequencing was central memory CD4+ T cells from blood. These receptors came from a woman aged 18-35 years in good health.

The gene calls are TRBV20-1 and TRBJ2-7; tentatively, D is TRBD1 (5 bases). This CDR3 has 10 residues. V lost 5 bases and J lost 9, with 11 bases in between. Germline CDR1 and CDR2: DFQATT and SNEGSKA (reference sequence). The CDR3 is CSAPGQGQYF. The CDR3 DNA sequence: TGCAGTGCTCCTGGGCAGGGGCAGTACTTC.

The chain uses TRBV6-1 and TRBJ2-7, with D maybe TRBD2 (5 bases). The CDR3 runs 13 residues. Germline CDR1 MNHNS, CDR2 SASEGT. Deletions cut 8 bases from V and 5 bases from J, with 16 bases between. As DNA, the CDR3 is TGTGCCAGCTCCGACGGAGGTCGAGACGAGCAGTACTTC. Its protein product is CASSDGGRDEQYF.

The chain uses TRBV6-6 and TRBJ1-5; 9 nucleotides match TRBD1. The trim removed 6 bases at V and 6 bases at J, leaving 3 bases unmatched. This CDR3 is built from 13 residues. Per the germline V gene, CDR1 is MNHNY and CDR2 is SVGAGI (reference sequence). The CDR3 nucleotides read TGTGCCAGCAGACAGGGGGCGGGTCAGCCCCAGCATTTT. Translation: CASRQGAGQPQHF.

This sequence joins TRBV29-1 and TRBJ2-1; 10 positions match TRBD2. Germline trimming cut 4 bases from V and 2 bases from J; bases unmatched to any gene: 5. CDR1 SQVTM and CDR2 ANQGSEA come from the germline V gene. The CDR3 runs to 15 residues. The CDR3 region has the DNA TGCAGCGTTGGAAGGACTAGCGGTACCTACAATGAGCAGTTCTTC. Translating it yields CSVGRTSGTYNEQFF.

This clone came up many times. The J gene is TRBJ1-3, the V gene TRBV18; D perhaps matches TRBD1 (6 bases). V lost 1 base and J lost 3, with 16 bases in between. The CDR3 consists of 17 residues. From germline, CDR1 is KGHSH and CDR2 LQKENI. DNA for the CDR3: TGTGCCAGCTCACCACGGCGGGGGGCGTTGGATGGAAACACCATATATTTT. Its translation: CASSPRRGALDGNTIYF.